The 5 T cell receptor beta chains below come from one sample, sequenced in a study of cytotoxic CD8 clonotypes in ibrutinib-treated CLL. Some clones are missing from TCRdb's copy, which holds only in-frame ones; the method was immunoSEQ multiplex PCR. Of roughly 52,000 clones listed, approximately 50% were seen once; the top ten hold about 30%. The source material was PBMCs, sampled after 12 months of ibrutinib treatment. These receptors all come from a human donor with chronic lymphocytic leukemia.

This clone was detected only a few times. The chain combines TRBV28 with TRBJ2-7; maybe TRBD1 (8 bases). The CDR3 runs 14 residues. V shed 5 bases and J shed 10 bases, with 21 bases lying between them. Germline loops: CDR1 MDHEN, CDR2 SYDVKM. The CDR3 loop is CASSKQGGGSGQYF. CDR3 bases: TGTGCCAGCAGTAAACAGGGGGGAGGGTCTGGTCAGTACTTC.

This sequence joins TRBV9 and TRBJ2-3, with 13 bases lining up with TRBD2. V was pared by 3 bases and J by 5 bases, with 9 bases of the junction left unmatched. Germline CDR1 is SGDLS and CDR2 is YYNGEE. This CDR3 spans 17 amino acids. Written as DNA, the CDR3 is TGTGCCAGCAGCGAGGGGAGGACTAGCGGGAGTAGAGATACGCAGTATTTT. It encodes CASSEGRTSGSRDTQYF.

The rearrangement links TRBV28 to TRBJ2-7; D gene unclear. CDR1 MDHEN and CDR2 SYDVKM come from the germline V gene. V was shortened by 5 bases and J by 3 bases, with 14 bases between the two germline ends. The CDR3 contains 14 residues. CDR3 protein: CASSKGVGDYEQYF. For the CDR3, the DNA is TGTGCCAGCAGTAAGGGTGTCGGAGACTACGAGCAGTACTTC. The full variable domain, with the rest looked up from reference TRBV28 and TRBJ2-7, is DVKVTQSSRYLVKRTGEKVFLECVQDMDHENMFWYRQDPGLGLRLIYFSYDVKMKEKGDIPEGYSVSREKKERFSLILESASTNQTSMYLCASSKGVGDYEQYFGPGTRLTVT.

This clone was counted a few times. The rearrangement uses TRBV7-9 and TRBJ1-2, with a weak D call TRBD1 (6 bases). V was pared by 5 bases and J by 7 bases, with 17 bases between. There are 14 residues in the CDR3. The V gene's germline CDR1 is SEHNR and CDR2 FQNEAQ (reference sequence). CDR3 region: CASSLQAGDGGYTF. The DNA of the CDR3 is TGTGCCAGCAGCCTCCAAGCAGGGGATGGTGGCTACACCTTC. Full variable domain (outside the CDR3, taken from reference TRBV7-9 and TRBJ1-2): DTGVSQNPRHKITKRGQNVTFRCDPISEHNRLYWYRQTLGQGPEFLTYFQNEAQLEKSRLLSDRFSAERPKGSFSTLEIQRTEQGDSAMYLCASSLQAGDGGYTFGSGTRLTVV.

The V and J genes are TRBV28 and TRBJ2-7; D remains ambiguous. The CDR3 is 12 amino acids. V shed 3 bases and J shed 6 bases, with 9 bases lying between them. Germline V gene sequence: CDR1 MDHEN, CDR2 SYDVKM. In DNA, the CDR3 is TGTGCCAGCAGTTTTGGACGGCTCGAGCAGTACTTC. This translates into CASSFGRLEQYF. The variable domain in full, completed from reference TRBV28 and TRBJ2-7, reads DVKVTQSSRYLVKRTGEKVFLECVQDMDHENMFWYRQDPGLGLRLIYFSYDVKMKEKGDIPEGYSVSREKKERFSLILESASTNQTSMYLCASSFGRLEQYFGPGTRLTVT.